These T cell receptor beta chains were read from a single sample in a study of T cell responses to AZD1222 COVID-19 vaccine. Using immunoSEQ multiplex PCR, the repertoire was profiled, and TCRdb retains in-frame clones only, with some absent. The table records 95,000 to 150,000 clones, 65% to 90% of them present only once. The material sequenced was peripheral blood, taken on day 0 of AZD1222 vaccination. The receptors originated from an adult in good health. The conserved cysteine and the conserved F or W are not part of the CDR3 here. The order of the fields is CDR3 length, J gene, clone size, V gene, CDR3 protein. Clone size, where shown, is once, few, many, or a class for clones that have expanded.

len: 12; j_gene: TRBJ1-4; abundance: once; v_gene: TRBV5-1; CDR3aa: ASSPGQGGEKLF
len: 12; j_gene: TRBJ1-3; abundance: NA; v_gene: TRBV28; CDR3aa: ASSFGVPGNTIY
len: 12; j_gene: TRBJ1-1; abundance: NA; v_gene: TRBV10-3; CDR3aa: AIRDPRANTEAF
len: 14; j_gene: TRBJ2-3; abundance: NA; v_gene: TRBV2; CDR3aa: ASRPLWGDSTDTQY
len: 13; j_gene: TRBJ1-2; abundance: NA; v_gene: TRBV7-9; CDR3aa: ASSPFQGIPYGYT
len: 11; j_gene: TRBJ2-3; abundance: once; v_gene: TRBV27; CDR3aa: ASSPKTGATQY
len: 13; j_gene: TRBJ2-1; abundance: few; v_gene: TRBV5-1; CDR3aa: ASSVDWGAPGEQF
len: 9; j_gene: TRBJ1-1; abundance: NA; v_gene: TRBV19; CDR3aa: ASQGATEAF
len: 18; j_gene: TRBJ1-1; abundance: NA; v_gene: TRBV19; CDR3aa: ASSIPFQRPGQGMNTEAF
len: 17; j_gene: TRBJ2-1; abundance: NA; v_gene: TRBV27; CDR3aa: ASSSRTSGGRSSYNEQF
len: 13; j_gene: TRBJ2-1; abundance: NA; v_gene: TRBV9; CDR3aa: ASSTLASSYNEQF
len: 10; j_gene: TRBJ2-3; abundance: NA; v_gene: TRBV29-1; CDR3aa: SVSRVTDTQY
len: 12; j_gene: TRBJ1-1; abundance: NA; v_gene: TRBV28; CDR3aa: ASITPTVATEAF
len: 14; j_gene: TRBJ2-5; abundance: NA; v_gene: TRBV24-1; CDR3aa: ATSATGGPKVETQY
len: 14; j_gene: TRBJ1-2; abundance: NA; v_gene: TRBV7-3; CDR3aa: ASSLSGGASGRDYT
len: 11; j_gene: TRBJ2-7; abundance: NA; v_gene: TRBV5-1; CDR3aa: ASSLAERHEQY
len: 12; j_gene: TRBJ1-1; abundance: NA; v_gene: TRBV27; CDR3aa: ASSSARRNTEAF
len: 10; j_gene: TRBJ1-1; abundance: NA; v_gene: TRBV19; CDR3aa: ASSKGDSQAF
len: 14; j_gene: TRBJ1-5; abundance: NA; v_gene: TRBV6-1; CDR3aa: ASSALYADSNQPQH
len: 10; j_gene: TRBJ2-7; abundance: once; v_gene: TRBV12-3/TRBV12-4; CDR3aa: ASTETGYEQY
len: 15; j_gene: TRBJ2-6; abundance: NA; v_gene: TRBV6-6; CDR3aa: ASTRQGGPSGANVLT